The 6 T cell receptor beta chains below come from one sample, sequenced in a study of response to subunit inactivated influenza vaccine (dated by TCRdb to 2017 to 2018). Library creation used RT-PCR. The instrument was an Illumina HiSeq 2500. TCRdb handled the public reads itself, with Q25 trimming in fastp and clone calling in MiXCR, and kept productive beta chains. CDR3 protein duplicates are merged, each entry listing the most common genes and DNA. In all, the sample holds hundreds of thousands of distinct CDR3 sequences, and approximately 7.7% of those were seen once. About an eighth of the sample is in the top ten clones. Sequences were derived from PBMCs from blood, sampled roughly 24 months after vaccination. These receptor sequences come from a man aged 50-75 years who received an inactivated influenza vaccine. Donor details come from another sample of the same person, matched by shared clones.

DNA for the CDR3: TGTGCCAGCAGCACCGGGACAGGGAAAGGAGTCTACGAGCAGTACTTC. This sequence encodes CASSTGTGKGVYEQYF. The J gene is TRBJ2-7, the V gene TRBV21-1; the table's D call of TRBD1 was not tested on the DNA. TRBV21-1 is a known pseudogene. This CDR3 is 16 amino acids long.

This clonotype showed up just a few times. The genes are TRBV20-1 and TRBJ2-2; 10 nucleotides align to TRBD2. The length of the CDR3 is 14 residues. Germline-derived CDR1 and CDR2 are DFQATT and SNEGSKA (reference sequence). V shed 5 bases, J shed 1 base, and the junction held 1 base outside the gene matches. DNA for the CDR3: TGCAGTGCTCCTAGCGGGGGGAACACCGGGGAGCTGTTTTTT. Protein sequence: CSAPSGGNTGELFF.

This clonotype showed up just a few times. The V gene is TRBV3-1, the J gene TRBJ2-6; the D gene is possibly TRBD2 (6 bases). CDR3 length equals 16 residues. V lost 2 bases to trimming and J lost 8 bases, with 16 bases between them. The germline V gene encodes CDR1 LGHDT and CDR2 YNNKEL (reference sequence). The CDR3 sequence: CASSQRGGGSTNVLTF. Here the CDR3 DNA reads TGTGCCAGCAGCCAAAGAGGTGGGGGGTCAACCAACGTCCTGACTTTC.

This clonotype was seen only a few times. The chain couples TRBV20-1 to TRBJ2-5, with D perhaps TRBD1 or TRBD2 (5 bases each). Between the trimmed V and J ends, which lost 5 bases and 3 bases, there was a span of 19 bases. The CDR3 extends over 15 amino acids. Germline V gene sequence: CDR1 DFQATT, CDR2 SNEGSKA (reference sequence). Here the CDR3 reads CSAENAGAWEETQYF. The CDR3 nucleotides are TGCAGTGCTGAAAATGCCGGGGCCTGGGAAGAGACCCAGTACTTC.

This clonotype has more than one count but fewer than ten. The chain carries TRBV7-2 and TRBJ2-7, with 9 bases matching TRBD1. V was pared by 4 bases and J by 4 bases, with 5 bases of the junction left unmatched. CDR3 length: 14 residues. Germline V lookup: CDR1 SGHTA, CDR2 FQGNSA. The CDR3 sequence is CASSSQGAGYEQYF. As DNA, the CDR3 is TGTGCCAGCAGCTCACAGGGGGCAGGATACGAGCAGTACTTC. Complete variable domain (other parts from reference TRBV7-2 and TRBJ2-7): GAGVSQSPSNKVTEKGKDVELRCDPISGHTALYWYRQSLGQGLEFLIYFQGNSAPDKSGLPSDRFSAERTGGSVSTLTIQRTQQEDSAVYLCASSSQGAGYEQYFGPGTRLTVT.

The rearrangement uses TRBV11-2 and TRBJ2-7; weak D call: TRBD1 (5 bases). V lost 3 bases and J 2 bases, leaving 14 bases between the germline ends. The CDR3 consists of 15 residues. CDR1 is SGHAT, CDR2 FQNNGV, per germline. The CDR3 bases are TGTGCCAGCAGCTTCCACAGGCGCCGCCCCTACGAGCAGTACTTC. Protein sequence: CASSFHRRRPYEQYF.